The 8 T cell receptor beta chains reported below all come from one sample, sequenced in a study of T cells after yellow fever vaccination (dated by TCRdb to the late 2010s). Interpreted using the paper, the treatment or condition label stands for: live attenuated yellow fever vaccine strain. Receptor libraries were prepared by 5' RACE. Sequencer: Illumina HiSeq 2500. The public reads were run again by TCRdb, first through fastp at Q25 and then through MiXCR, and only productive beta chains were kept. Under each unique CDR3 protein, matching rows form one entry showing the most common genes and DNA. This sample holds a few hundred thousand distinct CDR3 sequences; roughly 21% were observed only once. The ten largest account for more than 13% of the sample. Sequencing used PBMCs, obtained 15 days after the yellow fever booster vaccination. The receptor set was obtained from a man between 25 and 39 years old who received the YFV17D yellow fever vaccine.

This clonotype came up once. The V and J genes are TRBV3-1 and TRBJ2-6, with a weak D call TRBD2 (6 bases). Trimming stripped 5 bases from V and 1 base from J, with 15 bases between. This CDR3 spans 17 amino acids. Germline CDR1 and CDR2: LGHDT and YNNKEL (reference sequence). As DNA, the CDR3 is TGTGCCAGCAGCTCAATTTGGGGGGTTTCTGGGGCCAACGTCCTGACTTTC. The encoded protein is CASSSIWGVSGANVLTF.

This clonotype has a handful of counts. The CDR3 DNA is TGTGCCAGCAGCAAATGGCACTACCAAGAGCAGTTCTTC. It encodes CASSKWHYQEQFF. This chain connects TRBV21-1 to TRBJ2-1. TRBV21-1 represents a pseudogene. The CDR3 runs 13 residues.

The chain is built from TRBV10-3 and TRBJ2-7; D gene uncertain. V dropped 6 bases and J dropped 9 bases, with 15 bases sitting between them. CDR1 ENHRY and CDR2 SYGVKD come from the germline V gene. This CDR3 comprises 12 residues. The CDR3: CAISGGEPTQYF. The CDR3 DNA is TGTGCCATCAGCGGTGGGGAACCAACGCAGTACTTC.

There are many counts of this clonotype. V and J are TRBV7-8 and TRBJ1-1, with 7 positions matching TRBD1. The CDR3 sequence is 12 residues long. The germline V gene has CDR1 SGHVS and CDR2 FQNEAQ. The V segment lost 4 bases and the J segment 8 bases; nucleotides outside the gene matches: 4. The CDR3 DNA sequence: TGTGCCAGCAGCTCAGTGGGACAGGAAGCTTTCTTT. Residues: CASSSVGQEAFF.

This clonotype was seen only a few times. The V and J genes are TRBV12-3 or TRBV12-4 and TRBJ2-2, with a weak D call TRBD2 (6 bases). Between the trimmed V and J ends, which lost 8 bases and 5 bases, there was a span of 18 bases. The CDR3 spans 15 residues. The CDR3 protein is CASLGGRGSTGELFF. CDR3 DNA: TGTGCCAGCTTAGGAGGGCGGGGAAGTACCGGGGAGCTGTTTTTT.

J is TRBJ2-1 and V is TRBV5-1; 13 nucleotides line up with TRBD2. Germline CDR1 is SGHRS and CDR2 is YFSETQ. CDR3 length: 15 residues. J gave up 6 bases and V 4 bases, and 4 bases lay outside the gene matches. CDR3 bases: TGCGCCAGCAGCAGGACTAGCGGGAGTGTCAATGAGCAGTTCTTC. This codes for CASSRTSGSVNEQFF.

The rearrangement links TRBV11-2 to TRBJ2-7, with 11 bases aligning to TRBD2. This CDR3 region has 15 residues. CDR1 SGHAT and CDR2 FQNNGV come from the germline V gene. The trim removed 4 bases at V and 3 bases at J, leaving 5 bases unmatched. Here the CDR3 DNA reads TGTGCCAGCAGCTCCGGGACTAGCGGACTCTACGAGCAGTACTTC. Encoded protein: CASSSGTSGLYEQYF.

This clonotype has a handful of counts. CDR3 sequence: CASSLDRISSGGELFF. CDR3 sequence (DNA): TGTGCCAGCAGCCTCGACAGGATCTCTTCGGGCGGGGAGCTGTTTTTT. This rearrangement joins TRBV7-2 to TRBJ2-2, with D maybe TRBD1 (6 bases). Germline V CDR1 and CDR2: SGHTA, FQGNSA. The V end was cut by 5 bases, the J end by 7 bases, with 20 bases between. This CDR3 contains 16 residues.